This is a list of T cell receptor beta chains from one sample in a study of cytomegalovirus exposure and HLA in healthy donors. Profiled with immunoSEQ multiplex PCR; TCRdb holds only in-frame clones, not every one. This table holds approximately 130,000 clones, 70% to 90% found once. Material: PBMCs. Receptor source: a woman between 18 and 30 years old in good health and CMV-seronegative. CDR3s include the opening cysteine and the closing phenylalanine or tryptophan. D genes are given only for firm matches. The size of a clone is reported for some rows only, either as once, few or many, or as a class for expanded clones.

DNA: TGTGCCAGCAGCCAAACTGGAGGCAATGAGCAGTTCTTC
CDR3: CASSQTGGNEQFF
D: NA
V: TRBV4-2
size: NA
J: TRBJ2-1

DNA: TGTGCCAGCAGCATGGGACTAGCGGGAGGAGGATCCGAGCAGTACTTC
CDR3: CASSMGLAGGGSEQYF
D: TRBD2
V: TRBV11-2
size: NA
J: TRBJ2-7

DNA: TGTGCCAGCAGTCCCGGGACTAGCGGCCTTCTGGAGCAGTACTTC
CDR3: CASSPGTSGLLEQYF
D: TRBD2
V: TRBV27
size: NA
J: TRBJ2-7

DNA: TGTGCCTGGAGTGTACTGTTAGGGGGCCTTGAAAAACTGTTTTTT
CDR3: CAWSVLLGGLEKLFF
D: TRBD1
V: TRBV30
size: once
J: TRBJ1-4

DNA: TGTGCCAGCAGTGTAAAGCTCGTTGAGACCCAGTACTTC
CDR3: CASSVKLVETQYF
D: NA
V: TRBV5-4
size: NA
J: TRBJ2-5

DNA: TGTGCCAGCAGCCATGGGGGACTCTCGAGCTCCTACAATGAGCAGTTCTTC
CDR3: CASSHGGLSSSYNEQFF
D: NA
V: TRBV14
size: NA
J: TRBJ2-1

DNA: TGTGCCAGCAGCGTCGCACGATCGGGGTCCCCACTTATTAACACCGGGGAGCTGTTTTTT
CDR3: CASSVARSGSPLINTGELFF
D: NA
V: TRBV9
size: NA
J: TRBJ2-2

DNA: TGTGCCAGCAGCTTAGGACAGGCCTATTCACCCCTCCACTTT
CDR3: CASSLGQAYSPLHF
D: NA
V: TRBV7-9
size: few
J: TRBJ1-6

DNA: TGTGCCAGCTCACCCCCAGTGCAGAAAAACATTCAGTACTTC
CDR3: CASSPPVQKNIQYF
D: NA
V: TRBV18
size: NA
J: TRBJ2-4

DNA: TGCGCCAGCAGCAACGGGACAGGGGTTAGCACAGATACGCAGTATTTT
CDR3: CASSNGTGVSTDTQYF
D: TRBD1
V: TRBV4-3
size: NA
J: TRBJ2-3

DNA: TGCGCCAGCAGCCAAGTGGGGACAGAGAACTATGGCTACACCTTC
CDR3: CASSQVGTENYGYTF
D: TRBD1
V: TRBV4-1
size: NA
J: TRBJ1-2

DNA: TGCGCCAGCAGCTTGGCCACCGGGGACAGGGGAAGTTCACCCCTCCACTTT
CDR3: CASSLATGDRGSSPLHF
D: TRBD1
V: TRBV5-1
size: NA
J: TRBJ1-6

DNA: TGCGCCAGTACCAAAGATGTCCGGGGCACTGAAGCTTTCTTT
CDR3: CASTKDVRGTEAFF
D: NA
V: TRBV5-1
size: NA
J: TRBJ1-1

DNA: TGTGCCAGCAGCGCACACGGGGTGAACACTGAAGCTTTCTTT
CDR3: CASSAHGVNTEAFF
D: NA
V: TRBV2
size: NA
J: TRBJ1-1

DNA: TGTGCCAGCAGCTTAGATCTTGGGACAGGGACCTACGAGCAGTACTTC
CDR3: CASSLDLGTGTYEQYF
D: TRBD1
V: TRBV11-2
size: NA
J: TRBJ2-7

DNA: TGTGCCAGCAGCCCGGGACAGGTAGTGGAGACCCAGTACTTC
CDR3: CASSPGQVVETQYF
D: TRBD1
V: TRBV5-4
size: NA
J: TRBJ2-5

DNA: TGTGCCAGCAGTGGACAGGGGGAGGCTTTCTTT
CDR3: CASSGQGEAFF
D: TRBD1
V: TRBV6-5
size: NA
J: TRBJ1-1

DNA: TGTGCCAGCAGTTTTGCGAGATATAATTCACCCCTCCACTTT
CDR3: CASSFARYNSPLHF
D: NA
V: TRBV28
size: once
J: TRBJ1-6

DNA: TGTGCCAGTAGTATAGTTCTCACGACAGGGACCCAGCATTTT
CDR3: CASSIVLTTGTQHF
D: TRBD1
V: TRBV19
size: NA
J: TRBJ1-5

DNA: TGTGCCAGCAGCGTAGCGGGGACAACTAATGAAAAACTGTTTTTT
CDR3: CASSVAGTTNEKLFF
D: NA
V: TRBV9
size: NA
J: TRBJ1-4

DNA: TGTGCCAGCAGCTGGGGGGGCAGGGGAATTGAATCACCCCTCCACTTT
CDR3: CASSWGGRGIESPLHF
D: NA
V: TRBV2
size: once
J: TRBJ1-6

DNA: TGTGCCAGCAGCTCCGATTTTGGGGGGGTCGGTTTCTTT
CDR3: CASSSDFGGVGFF
D: NA
V: TRBV11-2
size: NA
J: TRBJ1-1

DNA: TGTGCCAGCAGCGTAGGGGACAGGGCAATCGAGCAGTACTTC
CDR3: CASSVGDRAIEQYF
D: TRBD1
V: TRBV9
size: NA
J: TRBJ2-7

DNA: TGTGCCAGCAGTTACGGGCAGGGCGTCGAGCAGTACTTC
CDR3: CASSYGQGVEQYF
D: NA
V: TRBV6-5
size: NA
J: TRBJ2-7

DNA: TGTGCCAGCAGTCTTGGACAGGCTGGTGGCTACACCTTC
CDR3: CASSLGQAGGYTF
D: TRBD1
V: TRBV6-1
size: NA
J: TRBJ1-2

DNA: TGTGCCAGCAGTGAGATGGTAATCCGGGACATTCCTGTTTTT
CDR3: CASSEMVIRDIPVF
D: NA
V: TRBV2
size: once
J: TRBJ1-4

DNA: TGTGCCAGCAGTGGGGGGGACTTTTTAGAGACCCAGTACTTC
CDR3: CASSGGDFLETQYF
D: NA
V: TRBV2
size: NA
J: TRBJ2-5

DNA: TGCAGCGTGGTGGGGCCCCGCGGCTTATCCTACAATGAGCAGTTCTTC
CDR3: CSVVGPRGLSYNEQFF
D: NA
V: TRBV29-1
size: NA
J: TRBJ2-1

DNA: TGTGCCAGCAGTGGCCAGGGGTACACTGAAGCTTTCTTT
CDR3: CASSGQGYTEAFF
D: NA
V: TRBV6-5
size: NA
J: TRBJ1-1

DNA: TGCGCCAGCAGCTTGCTAGGGTCGCGGGGTCAGCCCCAGCATTTT
CDR3: CASSLLGSRGQPQHF
D: NA
V: TRBV5-1
size: NA
J: TRBJ1-5

DNA: TGTGCCAGCAGCCGAGCTGTCAGAAAAAGCGGGGATCACACAGATACGCAGTATTTT
CDR3: CASSRAVRKSGDHTDTQYF
D: NA
V: TRBV21-1
size: NA
J: TRBJ2-3

DNA: TGCGCCAGCAGCGAAATACAGGGACTGAACACTGAAGCTTTCTTT
CDR3: CASSEIQGLNTEAFF
D: NA
V: TRBV5-1
size: NA
J: TRBJ1-1

DNA: TGTGCCATCAGTGACGGACTAGCGGGAGGGTACAATGAGCAGTTCTTC
CDR3: CAISDGLAGGYNEQFF
D: TRBD2
V: TRBV10-3
size: once
J: TRBJ2-1

DNA: TGCGCCAGCAGCTTGGTACTAGCGGGCTACAATGAGCAGTTCTTC
CDR3: CASSLVLAGYNEQFF
D: TRBD2
V: TRBV5-1
size: once
J: TRBJ2-1

DNA: TGCAGCGTCGGTTGGGACAGGGGCAATCAGCCCCAGCATTTT
CDR3: CSVGWDRGNQPQHF
D: TRBD1
V: TRBV29-1
size: NA
J: TRBJ1-5

DNA: TGTGCCAGCAGGCGGACAGGGCGAAACAATGAGCAGTTCTTC
CDR3: CASRRTGRNNEQFF
D: TRBD1
V: TRBV6-5
size: NA
J: TRBJ2-1

DNA: TGTGCCAGCAGCGTAGTCACTAGCGGCGCGGAGCAGTTCTTC
CDR3: CASSVVTSGAEQFF
D: TRBD2
V: TRBV9
size: NA
J: TRBJ2-1

DNA: TGTGCCAGTAGTATAGGGGCTAGCGGGAGTTACCAAGAGACCCAGTACTTC
CDR3: CASSIGASGSYQETQYF
D: TRBD2
V: TRBV19
size: NA
J: TRBJ2-5

DNA: TGTGCCAGTAGCCTACAGGGTGGTCGGGCCTACGAGCAGTACTTC
CDR3: CASSLQGGRAYEQYF
D: NA
V: TRBV19
size: NA
J: TRBJ2-7

DNA: TGTGCCAGCAGCCGCAGGACTAGCGGGGTCTACAATGAGCAGTTCTTC
CDR3: CASSRRTSGVYNEQFF
D: TRBD2
V: TRBV7-8
size: NA
J: TRBJ2-1

DNA: TGTGCCAGCAGCCCGGAAGCGGGGGTGCCAGATACGCAGTATTTT
CDR3: CASSPEAGVPDTQYF
D: TRBD2
V: TRBV7-3
size: NA
J: TRBJ2-3